These T cell receptor beta chains were read from a single sample in a study of shared T cell receptors in the human thymus. TCRdb's copy holds only in-frame clones and misses some; the assay was immunoSEQ multiplex PCR. This sample has under 700,000 clones; 70% to 80% occur once, and the top ten carry about 0.014%. The same data also contributed to another study, on human thymus T cells.

Sequenced material: thymocytes. Receptors originate from a boy less than two years old with a congenital heart defect. The CDR3 runs from the conserved cysteine through the conserved F or W.

V: TRBV6-1
J: TRBJ1-1
CDR3: CASSKDRPANTEAFF

V: TRBV7-2
J: TRBJ1-2
CDR3: CASSRPPGTPTRGYTF

V: TRBV15
J: TRBJ1-1
CDR3: CATSRGQGETEAFF

V: TRBV14
J: TRBJ2-6
CDR3: CASSQEQGMTGANVLTF

V: TRBV30
J: TRBJ2-2
CDR3: CAWSAGVRTGWTGELFF

V: TRBV6-1
J: TRBJ2-7
CDR3: CASSEASPGTGVQYF

V: TRBV11-2
J: TRBJ1-1
CDR3: CASSLRQGGDTEAFF

V: TRBV5-1
J: TRBJ2-7
CDR3: CASSYGETSSYEQYF

V: TRBV28
J: TRBJ2-7
CDR3: CASSLSSTEQYF

V: TRBV28
J: TRBJ1-3
CDR3: CASSLSGSGNTIYF

V: TRBV4-3
J: TRBJ2-7
CDR3: CASSQDGRGEQYF

V: TRBV15
J: TRBJ2-7
CDR3: CATSRELSWRGEQYF

V: TRBV30
J: TRBJ1-4
CDR3: CAWSPGQIYEKLFF

V: TRBV2
J: TRBJ1-5
CDR3: CASSDRIQARGNQPQHF

V: TRBV4-1
J: TRBJ1-5
CDR3: CASSQGQGASSNQPQHF

V: TRBV19
J: TRBJ2-7
CDR3: CASSIGGGRPFYEQYF

V: TRBV28
J: TRBJ2-5
CDR3: CASSSSSVGRRETQYF

V: TRBV7-9
J: TRBJ2-7
CDR3: CASSPGGAPLEQYF

V: TRBV9
J: TRBJ2-5
CDR3: CASSEDPRGGGETQYF

V: TRBV6-4
J: TRBJ2-3
CDR3: CASSEVANFSTDTQYF

V: TRBV15
J: TRBJ2-1
CDR3: CATTRKVAGVLSSYNEQFF

V: TRBV4-3
J: TRBJ2-7
CDR3: CASSQEEGVEPYEQYF

V: TRBV7-9
J: TRBJ2-2
CDR3: CASSGGRGNTGELFF

V: TRBV6-4
J: TRBJ2-1
CDR3: CASGPGKGDEQFF

V: TRBV27
J: TRBJ2-7
CDR3: CASSRQGKSEQYF

V: TRBV4-2
J: TRBJ2-5
CDR3: CASSQGVRVGDQGETQYF

V: TRBV6-4
J: TRBJ2-7
CDR3: CASSEGQGHSYEQYF

V: TRBV10-2
J: TRBJ1-5
CDR3: CATRRRYNQPQHF

V: TRBV7-2
J: TRBJ2-3
CDR3: CASSLETADTQYF

V: TRBV27
J: TRBJ1-1
CDR3: CASSSKKRYTGEAFF

V: TRBV19
J: TRBJ2-7
CDR3: CASSIGFPAEGSYEQYF

V: TRBV5-1
J: TRBJ2-3
CDR3: CASSSGLAGGRGPDTQYF

V: TRBV5-1
J: TRBJ2-7
CDR3: CASSPEGTFYEQYF

V: TRBV9
J: TRBJ2-2
CDR3: CASSVAGGLGGELFF

V: TRBV28
J: TRBJ2-2
CDR3: CASSPPPSGRTAGELFF

V: TRBV28
J: TRBJ2-7
CDR3: CASSPGVRGRAYEQYF

V: TRBV6-5
J: TRBJ2-7
CDR3: CASSYSTSGRSYEQYF

V: TRBV19
J: TRBJ2-3
CDR3: CASSPRPTGTKGLSDTQYF

V: TRBV29-1
J: TRBJ1-5
CDR3: CSVDGQSNQPQHF

V: TRBV21-1
J: TRBJ2-2
CDR3: CASSRLAGGSGELFF

V: TRBV5-1
J: TRBJ2-3
CDR3: CASSLETSGSGTDTQYF

V: TRBV28
J: TRBJ1-5
CDR3: CASSLRSSRGGGNQPQHF

V: TRBV28
J: TRBJ2-3
CDR3: CASSLRRGGVTDTQYF

V: TRBV7-7
J: TRBJ2-7
CDR3: CASSPPGVYEQYF

V: TRBV29-1
J: TRBJ2-3
CDR3: CSVEHPGESTDTQYF

V: TRBV4-1
J: TRBJ2-5
CDR3: CASSQVQTNQTSGAQETQYF

V: TRBV25-1
J: TRBJ2-5
CDR3: CATEGGATQYF

V: TRBV6-5
J: TRBJ2-5
CDR3: CASSLTSGKETQYF

V: TRBV19
J: TRBJ2-7
CDR3: CASSIEDRDIYEQYF

V: TRBV5-1
J: TRBJ2-7
CDR3: CASSSGTAPSYEQYF

V: TRBV27
J: TRBJ1-1
CDR3: CASRLADMNTEAFF